Below, 2 T cell receptor beta chains from the same sample are listed, as sequenced in a study of blood T cell repertoires in COVID-19 (dated by TCRdb to 2018 to 2021). The library was obtained by the immunoSEQ multiplex PCR assay. The source is immuneACCESS, and TCRdb retained only in-frame sequences with V and J called. Part of the clones is not carried over; for the studies checked, unresolved V genes explain less than half of this, and the remainder is unexplained. The sample table holds roughly 260,000 clones, of which 88% were seen once. The ten largest clones add up to roughly 4% of the sample. Material for sequencing was peripheral blood. The receptors here all came from a man in his fifties or sixties who had recovered from COVID-19.

The V gene is TRBV19, the J gene TRBJ1-6; 8 bases agree with TRBD1. V gave up 5 bases and J gave up 10 bases; unmatched junction bases: 10. The CDR3 spans 15 residues. CDR1 LNHDA and CDR2 SQIVND come from the germline V gene (reference sequence). The CDR3 spells CASSPTDRAESPLHF. CDR3 bases: TGTGCCAGTAGTCCCACGGACAGGGCAGAATCACCCCTCCACTTT.

V is TRBV12-3 or TRBV12-4 and J is TRBJ2-5; D perhaps matches TRBD2 (6 bases). This CDR3 comprises 13 residues. The V and J ends lost 0 bases and 4 bases respectively, with 6 bases between them. The CDR3 sequence: CASSLAGGETQYF. CDR3 nucleotides: TGTGCCAGCAGTTTAGCGGGGGGAGAGACCCAGTACTTC.